This T cell receptor (beta chain) was captured by sequencing in a study of blood T cell repertoires in COVID-19 (dated by TCRdb to 2020 to 2022). At the level of the whole study: Samples covering the acute and convalescent phases of COVID-19 were provided by collaborators in the United States, Italy and Spain. The prospective study material was composed of cDNA or gDNA derived from T cells, B-cell-depleted T cells, or PBMCs. Sample metadata almost always included a de-identified subject ID, COVID-19 status, age in years and sex. Samples were obtained from the ongoing ImmuneRACE study (first 160 participants) and from approximately 1,200 subjects provided by 6 global collaborators. Subjects who had been exposed to COVID-19, were actively infected with it, or had recovered from it provided the deeply sampled blood TCRbeta repertoires that made up the dataset. The repertoires were released in a freely available public database meant as a resource for research on the immune response to SARS-CoV-2. Where available, HLA class I and class II types were taken from metadata supplied by the sample provider and were not determined by assay-based typing.

The CDR3 has 14 amino acids, counting the end cysteine and phenylalanine. Only CDR3 DNA remains: 42 bases, in frame from the first base. The germline ends are 5 bases apart after V is trimmed by 0 bases and J by 2 bases. Per the germline V gene, SGHDN is the CDR1 and FVKESK is the CDR2. Beyond this particular receptor, the publication reports: How much clinical and demographic metadata was included differed by source and by participant, and the metadata was provided uncurated.

TCRbeta CDR3 regions were amplified from genomic DNA using the immunoSEQ Assay, a bias-controlled multiplex PCR. On the authors' methods: The number of nucleated cells in each sample was estimated by amplification of reference gene primers within the assay. To quantify the absolute abundance of each unique TCRbeta CDR3 rearrangement, sequence reads were collapsed and filtered. For each sample, productive Simpson clonality was calculated as the square root of Simpson's diversity index over productive rearrangements. Not all clones reach the TCRdb copy of this immuneACCESS table, which keeps in-frame sequences only. Checked studies attribute under half of the gap to unresolved V genes and leave the rest unexplained. V and J calls plus clone size are reproduced from that table; the DNA served to infer D and trimming. The sample data list some 27,000 clones, and around 86% of these were observed just once. The ten largest clones capture roughly 14% of the sample.

The collaborating institutions used their own protocols to collect whole blood in K2EDTA tubes. For TCRbeta analysis, collaborator samples were shipped as frozen whole blood, as isolated PBMCs, or as DNA extracted from either sample type. In regard to this clone: The antigen it recognizes is unknown. Base qualities are not provided; no much larger clone lies one nucleotide away.

The origin of this receptor is a human donor in a cohort sampled during active COVID-19. The donor label of this sample is uncertain. What was sequenced was peripheral blood. Rearrangement joined TRBV14 to TRBJ1-3, and the D gene may be TRBD1, 5 bases matching. DNA sequence: TGTGCCAGCAGCCAAGAGACAGCTGGAAACACCATATATTTT. The resulting protein is CASSQETAGNTIYF.